These 27 T cell receptor beta chains were sequenced from one sample in a study of cytomegalovirus exposure and HLA in healthy donors. The PCR had 60 Vbeta and 13 Jbeta primers. The data were produced by immunoSEQ multiplex PCR, yet TCRdb's version contains in-frame clones alone and is incomplete. Counted here are about 110,000 clones, roughly 68% occurring once; the ten biggest clones make up about 2.2%. The sample was PBMCs. The receptors shown here come from a woman in her thirties in good health and CMV-seronegative.

The rearrangement links TRBV29-1 to TRBJ2-5; perhaps TRBD2 as D (6 bases). In germline, CDR1 is SQVTM, CDR2 ANQGSEA. The CDR3 runs to 14 residues. The V gene lost 4 bases and the J gene lost 5 bases, with 17 bases spanning the gap. The CDR3 coding sequence is TGCAGCGTTGGGAGGGTCCGAATAGGGGAGACCCAGTACTTC. Protein sequence: CSVGRVRIGETQYF.

CDR3 bases: TGCGCCAGCAGCCAAGAGCCGGGAAACTATGGCTACACCTTC. Its protein is CASSQEPGNYGYTF. This chain links TRBV4-3 with TRBJ1-2; no reliable D call. Germline CDR1 LGHNA, CDR2 YSLEER. The CDR3 consists of 14 residues. Trimming took 0 bases from V and 2 from J, leaving 7 bases between them.

The chain has TRBV5-5 and TRBJ1-2, with 9 bases identical to TRBD1. The CDR3 totals 14 residues. The junction had 2 bases not matched to a gene; V was cut back by 3 bases and J by 2 bases. Germline V gene sequence: CDR1 SGHKS, CDR2 YYEKEE (reference sequence). The DNA of the CDR3 is TGTGCCAGCAGCTCCGGGACAGGGAACTATGGCTACACCTTC. It translates to CASSSGTGNYGYTF. The full variable domain, in which reference TRBV5-5 and TRBJ1-2 provide the parts outside the CDR3, is DAGVTQSPTHLIKTRGQQVTLRCSPISGHKSVSWYQQVLGQGPQFIFQYYEKEERGRGNFPDRFSARQFPNYSSELNVNALLLGDSALYLCASSSGTGNYGYTFGSGTRLTVV.

The rearrangement uses TRBV28 and TRBJ2-7; possibly TRBD1 for D (5 bases). The CDR3 sequence is 14 residues long. The germline V gene encodes CDR1 MDHEN and CDR2 SYDVKM. V was cut by 6 bases and J by 5 bases, with 17 bases left in between. CDR3: CASRPDSPLDEQYF. In nucleotides, the CDR3 is TGTGCCAGCAGGCCCGACAGCCCGCTGGACGAGCAGTACTTC.

The chain carries TRBV10-1 and TRBJ2-3; tentative D call: TRBD2 (6 bases). The CDR3 runs to 18 residues. From germline, CDR1 is WNHNN and CDR2 SYGVQD (reference sequence). Trimming cost V 1 base and J 2 bases, with 19 bases left between them. CDR3 bases: TGCGCCAGCAGTGAGTTGAGTACCCGGGACTGGCTCACAGATACGCAGTATTTT. Residues: CASSELSTRDWLTDTQYF.

V and J are TRBV6-5 and TRBJ2-1; 10 bases line up with TRBD2. Unmatched junction bases numbered 3, after V lost 7 bases and J lost 6 bases. The CDR3 is made up of 13 amino acids. Germline V gives CDR1 MNHEY, CDR2 SVGAGI. CDR3 sequence: CASMASGSNEQFF. In nucleotides, the CDR3 is TGTGCCAGCATGGCTAGCGGGAGCAATGAGCAGTTCTTC.

This CDR3 is CASSPGLAGGYEQYF. DNA for the CDR3: TGCGCCAGCAGCCCGGGACTAGCGGGAGGCTACGAGCAGTACTTC. V is TRBV4-1 and J is TRBJ2-7; TRBD2 agrees at 15 bases. Germline V gene lookup returns CDR1 MGHRA and CDR2 YSYEKL. The CDR3 has 15 amino acids. J lost 3 bases, V lost 4 bases, and 1 base had no gene match.

The CDR3 sequence is CASSVGGWNNEQFF. DNA of the CDR3: TGTGCCAGCAGTGTCGGAGGATGGAACAATGAGCAGTTCTTC. This chain joins TRBV27 and TRBJ2-1, with D perhaps TRBD2 (5 bases). Germline V gene data show CDR1 as MNHEY and CDR2 as SMNVEV (reference sequence). The V end lost 5 bases, the J end lost 5 bases, and 13 bases lay between the germline ends. The CDR3 has 14 amino acids.

The sample holds a few counts of this clone. The gene calls are TRBV19 and TRBJ1-3; D is undetermined. The CDR3 covers 16 residues. V was clipped by 3 bases and J by 2 bases, with 14 bases between them. CDR1 is LNHDA, CDR2 SQIVND, per germline (reference sequence). In nucleotides, the CDR3 is TGTGCCAGTAGTATCTTATTCAGATCGACTGGAAACACCATATATTTT. Protein sequence: CASSILFRSTGNTIYF.

This clone was counted once. CDR3 sequence reads: CASSHRGKQYF. The CDR3 nucleotides are TGTGCCAGTAGCCATCGGGGGAAGCAGTACTTC. The chain links TRBV19 to TRBJ2-5, with D perhaps matching TRBD2 (6 bases). V was cut by 6 bases and J by 11 bases, with 13 bases left in between. This CDR3 is built from 11 residues. Per germline, CDR1 LNHDA and CDR2 SQIVND (reference sequence).

The chain uses TRBV27 and TRBJ2-3; D ambiguous. CDR3 length: 14 residues. V gave up 4 bases and J gave up 1 base, with 9 bases separating them. Germline V gene data show CDR1 as MNHEY and CDR2 as SMNVEV (reference sequence). This CDR3 is CASSSLVCTDTQYF. DNA of the CDR3: TGTGCCAGCAGTTCCCTTGTTTGCACAGATACGCAGTATTTT.

The chain is built from TRBV7-2 and TRBJ2-4, with 9 bases that match TRBD2. Trimming at V came to 9 bases and at J to 15 bases, leaving 21 bases not matched to a gene. The CDR3 covers 15 residues. In germline, CDR1 is SGHTA, CDR2 FQGNSA. The CDR3 DNA is TGTGCCAGACCCGGGGCTAGCGGGAACGTCGCAGAGATGTACTTC. It is translated as CARPGASGNVAEMYF. Complete variable domain (other parts from reference TRBV7-2 and TRBJ2-4): GAGVSQSPSNKVTEKGKDVELRCDPISGHTALYWYRQSLGQGLEFLIYFQGNSAPDKSGLPSDRFSAERTGGSVSTLTIQRTQQEDSAVYLCARPGASGNVAEMYFGAGTRLSVL.

In DNA, the CDR3 is TGTGCCAGCAGACCCGAGCCGGGGAGCACTGAAGCTTTCTTT. Translation gives CASRPEPGSTEAFF. This sequence joins TRBV5-5 and TRBJ1-1; no reliable D call. The CDR3 totals 14 residues. CDR1 and CDR2 from the germline V gene are SGHKS and YYEKEE (reference sequence). The ends were cut back, 5 bases at V and 4 bases at J, with 15 bases in the middle.

V usage is TRBV27 and J usage is TRBJ2-5, with TRBD1 as a possible D gene (5 bases). The CDR3 covers 14 residues. Trimming stripped 2 bases from V and 6 bases from J, with 13 bases between. Germline V lookup: CDR1 MNHEY, CDR2 SMNVEV (reference sequence). The CDR3 bases are TGTGCCAGCAGTTTAAGAACAGGTCAACAGACCCAGTACTTC. Its protein product is CASSLRTGQQTQYF.

DNA of the CDR3: TGTGCCAGCAGTCTTTCTAGCGGATCCACCTACAATGAGCAGTTCTTC. Its protein is CASSLSSGSTYNEQFF. The rearrangement joins TRBV27 to TRBJ2-1; 7 bases match TRBD2. The CDR3 sequence is 16 residues long. Germline assignment: CDR1 MNHEY and CDR2 SMNVEV (reference sequence). The V segment lost 5 bases and the J segment 2 bases; nucleotides outside the gene matches: 9.

This chain connects TRBV7-9 to TRBJ1-1, with D maybe TRBD1 (5 bases). Germline assignment: CDR1 SEHNR and CDR2 FQNEAQ (reference sequence). The CDR3 is 14 residues long. V was pared by 5 bases and J by 4 bases, with 14 bases between. Here the CDR3 reads CASSQGGESTEAFF. The CDR3 DNA follows: TGTGCCAGCAGCCAAGGAGGGGAGAGCACTGAAGCTTTCTTT.

This rearrangement joins TRBV10-1 to TRBJ2-7; 9 bases are shared with TRBD1. There are 14 residues in the CDR3. V shed 3 bases and J 7 bases; nucleotides not matched to a gene: 7. Germline V gene lookup returns CDR1 WNHNN and CDR2 SYGVQD (reference sequence). CDR3 nucleotides: TGCGCCAGCAGTGAAGGGACAGGGAGTTGGGAGCAGTACTTC. This translates into CASSEGTGSWEQYF.

With respect to this clone: The sample contains more than one DNA sequence encoding this CDR3. The chain has TRBV5-1 and TRBJ2-1; 15 bases map to TRBD2. The CDR3 covers 16 residues. CDR1 is SGHRS and CDR2 is YFSETQ in the germline V gene. V lost 3 bases, J lost 4 bases, and 2 bases stayed unmatched. The CDR3 coding sequence is TGCGCCAGCAGCTCGGGACTAGCGGGAGGTTACAATGAGCAGTTCTTC. It yields the protein CASSSGLAGGYNEQFF.

This clone was recorded only once. The chain has TRBV5-4 and TRBJ2-1; tentative D call: TRBD1 (6 bases). Germline CDR1 is SGHNT and CDR2 is YYREEE (reference sequence). Between the trimmed V and J ends, which lost 0 bases and 7 bases, there was a span of 8 bases. The CDR3 has 13 residues. This CDR3 is CASSLVRGNEQFF. The CDR3 coding sequence is TGTGCCAGCAGCTTGGTGAGGGGGAATGAGCAGTTCTTC.

The CDR3 is CASSSPWEGLLFPQYF. CDR3 DNA sequence: TGCGCCAGCAGCTCCCCCTGGGAGGGCTTACTATTTCCACAGTATTTT. The J gene is TRBJ2-3, the V gene TRBV5-1; 7 bases map to TRBD2. Germline V CDR1 and CDR2: SGHRS, YFSETQ. This CDR3 has 16 amino acids. Trimming at V came to 3 bases and at J to 12 bases, leaving 19 bases not matched to a gene.

The V gene is TRBV2, the J gene TRBJ2-5, with 7 bases identical to TRBD2. The CDR3 has 17 residues. The germline V gene encodes CDR1 SNHLY and CDR2 FYNNEI. Germline trimming cut 4 bases from V and 4 bases from J; bases unmatched to any gene: 15. The CDR3 loop reads CASSVRRGGWGGETQYF. As DNA, the CDR3 is TGTGCCAGCAGTGTCCGGCGCGGCGGGTGGGGGGGAGAGACCCAGTACTTC. Variable domain in full (rest from reference TRBV2 and TRBJ2-5): EPEVTQTPSHQVTQMGQEVILRCVPISNHLYFYWYRQILGQKVEFLVSFYNNEISEKSEIFDDQFSVERPDGSNFTLKIRSTKLEDSAMYFCASSVRRGGWGGETQYFGPGTRLLVL.

A few counts support this clone. The rearrangement uses TRBV5-1 and TRBJ2-3; 7 nucleotides align to TRBD2. J lost 5 bases, V lost 2 bases, and 5 bases had no gene match. CDR3 size: 14 residues. The germline V gene encodes CDR1 SGHRS and CDR2 YFSETQ. CDR3 in DNA: TGCGCCAGCAGCTTCAGCGGGGAAGGAGATACGCAGTATTTT. Amino acid sequence: CASSFSGEGDTQYF.

Only a few counts were recorded for this clone. The chain combines TRBV30 with TRBJ2-7; maybe TRBD1 (5 bases). Germline-derived CDR1 and CDR2 are GTSNPN and SVGIG (reference sequence). The germline V and J ends were trimmed by 2 bases and 5 bases, with 13 bases remaining between them. This CDR3 has 13 residues. CDR3: CAWSLTGFHEQYF. DNA of the CDR3: TGTGCCTGGAGTCTAACAGGTTTCCACGAGCAGTACTTC.

V usage is TRBV19 and J usage is TRBJ2-2; a weak D match, TRBD2 (5 bases). V gave up 3 bases and J gave up 4 bases, with 9 bases separating them. Germline CDR1 LNHDA, CDR2 SQIVND (reference sequence). CDR3 size: 14 residues. CDR3 in DNA: TGTGCCAGTAGTATCGCGGGCCCCACCGGGGAGCTGTTTTTT. Protein sequence: CASSIAGPTGELFF.

The chain recombines TRBV5-4 with TRBJ2-1; TRBD2 matches at 13 bases. Germline trimming cut 4 bases from V and 4 bases from J; bases unmatched to any gene: 2. The germline V gene encodes CDR1 SGHNT and CDR2 YYREEE (reference sequence). This CDR3 contains 15 residues. The CDR3 loop reads CASSGTSGKYNEQFF. The CDR3 DNA reads as TGTGCCAGCAGCGGGACTAGCGGGAAATACAATGAGCAGTTCTTC.

This clone was recorded a few times. The V and J genes are TRBV2 and TRBJ1-1; D is perhaps TRBD1 (5 bases). Germline V lookup: CDR1 SNHLY, CDR2 FYNNEI. V lost 6 bases and J 7 bases, leaving 15 bases between the germline ends. There are 13 residues in the CDR3. The CDR3 DNA follows: TGTGCCAGCAGCCCCCAGGGCTTGAGTGAAGCTTTCTTT. As protein: CASSPQGLSEAFF.

Concerning this clone: No DNA is shown, since the ends of the CDR3 on it are uncertain; the CDR3 is the one TCRdb lists. The chain recombines TRBV5-6 with TRBJ2-4; the tabulated D call, TRBD1, remains unverified against the DNA. Germline V gene data show CDR1 as SGHDT and CDR2 as YYEEEE. The CDR3 is 18 residues long, ends included. This CDR3 is CASSLFLWTGEAKNIQYF.